This T cell receptor beta chain was documented in a study of identical twins. Study results and caveats: Beta out-of-frame sequences displayed a weaker excess of sharing between twins. Models predicted less out-of-frame TCR alpha sharing in monozygotic twins than was found. Fewer insertions were carried by abundant cord blood beta clonotypes, but none was seen in memory repertoires.

The V end lost 7 bases, the J end lost 6 bases, and 16 bases lay between the germline ends. CDR3 length: 14 amino acids. Germline CDR1 SGHNT, CDR2 YENEEA. On this clonotype: Its target is unknown.

TCRdb itself ran the 5' RACE reads through MiXCR, one entry per CDR3 protein. Of some 900,000 distinct CDR3 sequences listed, roughly an eighth are singletons. These data also formed part of another study, on yellow fever vaccine responses in identical twins. Per that study: Vaccine-induced T cell responses in twins were reportedly observed to appear partly convergent, partly personalized.

The chain couples TRBV11-3 to TRBJ1-5; no definite D call. This sequence originates from a woman aged 18 to 35 in good health. Material for sequencing was PBMCs. The CDR3 DNA sequence: TGTGCCAGCAAGGTGGCGATTAAAGGTCAGCCCCAGCATTTT. This codes for CASKVAIKGQPQHF.